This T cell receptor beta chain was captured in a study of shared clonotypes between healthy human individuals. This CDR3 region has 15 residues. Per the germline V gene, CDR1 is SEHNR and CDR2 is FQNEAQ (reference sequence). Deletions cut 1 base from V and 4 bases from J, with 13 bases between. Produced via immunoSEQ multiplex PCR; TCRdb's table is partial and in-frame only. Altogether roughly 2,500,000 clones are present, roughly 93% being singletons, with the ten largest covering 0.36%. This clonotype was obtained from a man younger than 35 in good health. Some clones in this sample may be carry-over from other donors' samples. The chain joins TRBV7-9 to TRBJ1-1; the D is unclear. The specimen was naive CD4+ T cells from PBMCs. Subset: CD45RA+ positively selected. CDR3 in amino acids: CASSLGWAGSTEAFF. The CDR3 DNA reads TGTGCCAGCAGCTTAGGGTGGGCGGGATCCACTGAAGCTTTCTTT.